This T cell receptor (beta chain) was recovered during a study of a mutant IDH1 vaccine in newly diagnosed glioma. About the research overall: Onset of vaccination occurred 4-6 weeks following radiotherapy alone, or with temozolomide cycles.

Study results and caveats: A vaccine-induced immune response developed in 93.3% of the patients.

The CDR3 is 15 residues long. The germline gives CDR1 GTSNPN, CDR2 SVGIG (reference sequence). V was cut by 2 bases and J by 3 bases, with 13 bases left in between. The time point is: week 35, safety follow-up. The vaccine gave 300 ug of a 20-mer mutant IDH1 peptide subcutaneously per dose. The protocol was immunoSEQ multiplex PCR, while the TCRdb copy is restricted to in-frame clones and leaves out a portion. The data show tens of thousands of clones, with around 87% seen just once and roughly 2% held by the top ten. With respect to this clone: Antigen: not known.

The chain links TRBV30 to TRBJ1-4; tentative D call: TRBD1 (6 bases). This clonotype originated in a man under 40 with glioma. The starting material was PBMCs, obtained from a glioma patient whose treatment included an IDH1 peptide vaccine. CDR3 bases: TGTGCCTGGAGTCCCCCAGGACAGCCTAATGAAAAACTGTTTTTT. Protein sequence: CAWSPPGQPNEKLFF.